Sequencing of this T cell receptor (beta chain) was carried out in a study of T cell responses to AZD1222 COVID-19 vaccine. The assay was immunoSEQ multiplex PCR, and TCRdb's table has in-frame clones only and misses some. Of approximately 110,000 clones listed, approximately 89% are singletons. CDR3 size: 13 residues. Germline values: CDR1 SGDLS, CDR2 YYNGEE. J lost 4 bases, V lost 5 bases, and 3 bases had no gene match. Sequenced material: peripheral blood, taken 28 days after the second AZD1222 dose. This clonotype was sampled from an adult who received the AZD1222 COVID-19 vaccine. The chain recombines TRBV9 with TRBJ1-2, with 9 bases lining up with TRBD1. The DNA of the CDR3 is TGTGCCAGCAGTCAGACAGGGGGCTATGGCTACACCTTC. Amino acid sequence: CASSQTGGYGYTF.